The 9 T cell receptor beta chains reported below all come from one sample, sequenced in a study of cytomegalovirus exposure and HLA in healthy donors. The PCR employed 60 Vbeta primers together with 13 Jbeta primers. Produced via immunoSEQ multiplex PCR; TCRdb's table is partial and in-frame only. The data contain about 150,000 clones, just under 75% of them singletons. The sequenced material came from PBMCs. The receptors come from a woman aged 18-35 years in good health and CMV-seronegative.

The chain combines TRBV27 with TRBJ2-1; TRBD2 aligns across 10 bases. Germline V gene data show CDR1 as MNHEY and CDR2 as SMNVEV (reference sequence). The CDR3 covers 16 residues. The junction had 19 bases not matched to a gene; V was cut back by 6 bases and J by 14 bases. CDR3 residues: CASSRPPGTSALGEFF. For the CDR3, the DNA is TGTGCCAGCAGCCGACCACCCGGGACTAGCGCCCTTGGGGAGTTCTTC.

This rearrangement joins TRBV19 to TRBJ2-2, with 11 bases lining up with TRBD2. The CDR3 is 15 amino acids. In germline, CDR1 is LNHDA, CDR2 SQIVND (reference sequence). The V segment lost 3 bases and the J segment 7 bases; nucleotides outside the gene matches: 4. As DNA, the CDR3 is TGTGCCAGTAGTATTTTTAGCGGGAGGGTCGGGGAGCTGTTTTTT. Its translation: CASSIFSGRVGELFF. Together with reference TRBV19 and TRBJ2-2, the CDR3 gives the full variable domain: DGGITQSPKYLFRKEGQNVTLSCEQNLNHDAMYWYRQDPGQGLRLIYYSQIVNDFQKGDIAEGYSVSREKKESFPLTVTSAQKNPTAFYLCASSIFSGRVGELFFGEGSRLTVL.

This rearrangement joins TRBV27 to TRBJ2-1; 10 bases agree with TRBD2. Germline V gives CDR1 MNHEY, CDR2 SMNVEV (reference sequence). This CDR3 spans 15 amino acids. J gave up 6 bases and V 5 bases, and 7 bases lay outside the gene matches. The CDR3 sequence: CASSLAGETFNEQFF. CDR3 bases: TGTGCCAGCAGTCTAGCGGGAGAAACCTTCAATGAGCAGTTCTTC.

This clone was found a few times. J is TRBJ1-1 and V is TRBV27, with 7 bases lining up with TRBD1. This CDR3 contains 17 residues. V lost 3 bases and J lost 0; bases outside the gene matches: 10. The germline CDR1 and CDR2 sequences are MNHEY and SMNVEV (reference sequence). Written as DNA, the CDR3 is TGTGCCAGCAGTTTTTCCCAATCCGGGACAGTGAACACTGAAGCTTTCTTT. Translating gives CASSFSQSGTVNTEAFF.

The chain recombines TRBV6-4 with TRBJ2-5, with D possibly TRBD2 on 6 matching bases. The germline CDR1 and CDR2 sequences are MRHNA and SNTAGT. The V end was cut by 5 bases, the J end by 6 bases, with 13 bases between. This CDR3 region has 13 residues. CDR3 protein: CASSPQGGQTQYF. The CDR3 DNA reads as TGTGCCAGCAGTCCGCAGGGAGGACAGACCCAGTACTTC.

V gene TRBV6-4 combines with J gene TRBJ2-7; TRBD1 matches at 8 bases. Germline CDR1 is MRHNA and CDR2 is SNTAGT. The CDR3 consists of 13 residues. V trimming: 6 bases; J trimming: 4 bases; junction bases outside the gene matches: 5. CDR3 sequence: CASRGTGDYEQYV. CDR3 DNA sequence: TGTGCCAGCAGGGGGACAGGTGATTACGAGCAGTACGTC.

The chain has TRBV15 and TRBJ1-3, with D possibly matching TRBD1 (5 bases). The length of the CDR3 is 16 residues. Germline CDR1 and CDR2: LNHNV and YYDKDF (reference sequence). V was shortened by 1 base and J by 3 bases, with 13 bases between the two germline ends. CDR3 residues: CATSRGQGGFGNTIYF. The CDR3 DNA follows: TGTGCCACCAGCAGAGGTCAGGGTGGCTTTGGAAACACCATATATTTT. The full variable domain, rest sourced from reference TRBV15 and TRBJ1-3, is DAMVIQNPRYQVTQFGKPVTLSCSQTLNHNVMYWYQQKSSQAPKLLFHYYDKDFNNEADTPDNFQSRRPNTSFCFLDIRSPGLGDTAMYLCATSRGQGGFGNTIYFGEGSWLTVV.

This clone showed up just once. J is TRBJ2-5 and V is TRBV5-4; 9 bases line up with TRBD2. Looked up from germline, CDR1 is SGHNT and CDR2 is YYREEE (reference sequence). The J segment lost 2 bases and the V segment lost 1 base, leaving 3 bases of the junction unmatched. This CDR3 comprises 15 residues. CDR3 amino acids: CASSLPLAGQETQYF. The CDR3 nucleotides read TGTGCCAGCAGCTTGCCCCTAGCGGGGCAAGAGACCCAGTACTTC.

This chain connects TRBV27 to TRBJ1-1, with 8 nucleotides matching TRBD1. CDR1 MNHEY and CDR2 SMNVEV come from the germline V gene (reference sequence). The V gene end was trimmed by 4 bases and the J gene end by 3 bases; junction bases not matched to a gene: 10. CDR3 length equals 16 residues. CDR3 nucleotide sequence: TGTGCCAGCAGTTCCCAGGGGGCTGTCGGGTACACTGAAGCTTTCTTT. This codes for CASSSQGAVGYTEAFF.